Listed below are T cell receptor beta chains from one sample, sequenced in a study of T cell responses to AZD1222 COVID-19 vaccine. The assay was immunoSEQ multiplex PCR, and TCRdb's table has in-frame clones only and misses some. In the table there are over 100,000 clones, about nine tenths of which are singletons. The sequences come from peripheral blood, collected 28 days after the second dose of the MenACWY control vaccine. These receptors were collected from an adult who received the MenACWY meningococcal vaccine as a control. Both conserved end residues are part of each CDR3. Each record gives: D gene, clone size, J gene, V gene, CDR3 protein, CDR3 DNA. The D gene is left open where the match is weak. The size entry is marked missing in some rows and otherwise reads once, few, many or a size class.

D gene: TRBD1
clone size: .
J gene: TRBJ2-5
V gene: TRBV7-2
CDR3 protein: CASSLGGTVETQYF
CDR3 DNA: TGTGCCAGCAGCTTAGGGGGGACAGTTGAGACCCAGTACTTC

D gene: TRBD1
clone size: once
J gene: TRBJ2-5
V gene: TRBV30
CDR3 protein: CAWSGGTAQETQYF
CDR3 DNA: TGTGCCTGGAGTGGGGGGACAGCCCAAGAGACCCAGTACTTC

D gene: .
clone size: .
J gene: TRBJ1-1
V gene: TRBV7-9
CDR3 protein: CASSSRPLRGSYTEAFF
CDR3 DNA: TGTGCCAGCAGCTCCCGACCCCTCAGGGGATCATACACTGAAGCTTTCTTT

D gene: .
clone size: .
J gene: TRBJ2-7
V gene: TRBV4-3
CDR3 protein: CASSQAKQSGYEQYF
CDR3 DNA: TGCGCCAGCAGCCAAGCAAAACAATCAGGTTACGAGCAGTACTTC

D gene: TRBD2
clone size: .
J gene: TRBJ2-2
V gene: TRBV5-4
CDR3 protein: CASSLHGGANTGELFF
CDR3 DNA: TGTGCCAGCAGCTTGCACGGGGGGGCCAACACCGGGGAGCTGTTTTTT

D gene: TRBD1
clone size: .
J gene: TRBJ2-5
V gene: TRBV6-5
CDR3 protein: CASSMGQGETQYF
CDR3 DNA: TGTGCCAGCAGTATGGGACAGGGAGAGACCCAGTACTTC

D gene: TRBD2
clone size: few
J gene: TRBJ2-5
V gene: TRBV19
CDR3 protein: CASSRGLLEETQYF
CDR3 DNA: TGTGCCAGTAGTAGGGGACTACTCGAAGAGACCCAGTACTTC

D gene: .
clone size: .
J gene: TRBJ1-6
V gene: TRBV28
CDR3 protein: CASSSLGPGGRALHF
CDR3 DNA: TGTGCCAGCAGTTCTTTAGGTCCGGGGGGTAGGGCCCTCCACTTT

D gene: .
clone size: .
J gene: TRBJ1-1
V gene: TRBV7-2
CDR3 protein: CASSLWQGRMNTEAFF
CDR3 DNA: TGTGCCAGCAGCCTATGGCAGGGACGGATGAACACTGAAGCTTTCTTT

D gene: TRBD1
clone size: .
J gene: TRBJ2-3
V gene: TRBV5-1
CDR3 protein: CASSLARTGGADTQYF
CDR3 DNA: TGCGCCAGCAGCTTGGCCCGGACAGGGGGAGCAGATACGCAGTATTTT

D gene: .
clone size: few
J gene: TRBJ2-4
V gene: TRBV12-3/TRBV12-4
CDR3 protein: CASSFAGVNIQYF
CDR3 DNA: TGTGCCAGCAGTTTCGCAGGGGTAAACATTCAGTACTTC

D gene: .
clone size: .
J gene: TRBJ1-2
V gene: TRBV18
CDR3 protein: CASSPPTRANYGYTF
CDR3 DNA: TGTGCCAGCTCACCACCGACGCGGGCTAACTATGGCTACACCTTC

D gene: TRBD2
clone size: .
J gene: TRBJ2-5
V gene: TRBV19
CDR3 protein: CASSKGTILKETQYF
CDR3 DNA: TGTGCCAGTAGTAAGGGGACTATTCTAAAGGAGACCCAGTACTTC

D gene: .
clone size: .
J gene: TRBJ1-4
V gene: TRBV3-1/TRBV3-2
CDR3 protein: CASSHRATNEKLFF
CDR3 DNA: TGTGCCAGCAGCCACAGGGCAACTAATGAAAAACTGTTTTTT

D gene: TRBD1
clone size: .
J gene: TRBJ2-7
V gene: TRBV11-2
CDR3 protein: CASRITGQGSYEQYF
CDR3 DNA: TGTGCCAGCAGGATAACGGGACAGGGGTCCTACGAGCAGTACTTC

D gene: TRBD1
clone size: .
J gene: TRBJ2-2
V gene: TRBV18
CDR3 protein: CASSPGTGENTGELFF
CDR3 DNA: TGTGCCAGCTCACCAGGGACAGGGGAAAACACCGGGGAGCTGTTTTTT

D gene: .
clone size: .
J gene: TRBJ1-2
V gene: TRBV2
CDR3 protein: CASSENPEPNYGYTF
CDR3 DNA: TGTGCCAGCAGTGAAAACCCAGAACCAAACTATGGCTACACCTTC

D gene: TRBD1
clone size: .
J gene: TRBJ2-7
V gene: TRBV5-1
CDR3 protein: CASRRGTGNEQYF
CDR3 DNA: TGCGCCAGCAGGCGAGGGACAGGGAACGAGCAGTACTTC

D gene: .
clone size: .
J gene: TRBJ2-3
V gene: TRBV19
CDR3 protein: CASSIVQGPQYF
CDR3 DNA: TGTGCCAGTAGTATAGTCCAGGGGCCGCAGTATTTT

D gene: .
clone size: .
J gene: TRBJ1-1
V gene: TRBV5-4
CDR3 protein: CASSLVGIRTEAFF
CDR3 DNA: TGTGCCAGCAGCTTGGTTGGCATTAGGACTGAAGCTTTCTTT

D gene: .
clone size: once
J gene: TRBJ2-1
V gene: TRBV3-1/TRBV3-2
CDR3 protein: CASSPRQKGNEQFF
CDR3 DNA: TGTGCCAGCAGCCCCCGACAAAAGGGCAATGAGCAGTTCTTC

D gene: TRBD1
clone size: .
J gene: TRBJ2-4
V gene: TRBV19
CDR3 protein: CASTSSGGLAKNIQYF
CDR3 DNA: TGTGCCAGTACCTCATCAGGGGGCCTAGCCAAAAACATTCAGTACTTC

D gene: .
clone size: once
J gene: TRBJ2-1
V gene: TRBV4-3
CDR3 protein: CASSQDARLNLEQFF
CDR3 DNA: TGCGCCAGCAGCCAAGATGCGAGGCTAAACCTTGAGCAGTTCTTC

D gene: TRBD1
clone size: .
J gene: TRBJ1-5
V gene: TRBV6-5
CDR3 protein: CASSYRRGVDQPQHF
CDR3 DNA: TGTGCCAGCAGCTACCGCAGGGGGGTAGATCAGCCCCAGCATTTT

D gene: TRBD2
clone size: .
J gene: TRBJ2-5
V gene: TRBV7-2
CDR3 protein: CASSLGGLAGKETQYF
CDR3 DNA: TGTGCCAGCAGCCTAGGGGGGCTAGCGGGTAAAGAGACCCAGTACTTC

D gene: .
clone size: .
J gene: TRBJ1-1
V gene: TRBV5-1
CDR3 protein: CASKNTIEAFF
CDR3 DNA: TGCGCCAGCAAAAATACGATTGAAGCTTTCTTT

D gene: TRBD1
clone size: .
J gene: TRBJ2-7
V gene: TRBV6-5
CDR3 protein: CASGGTGTAYEQYF
CDR3 DNA: TGTGCCAGCGGAGGGACAGGGACCGCCTACGAGCAGTACTTC

D gene: TRBD1
clone size: .
J gene: TRBJ2-5
V gene: TRBV4-2
CDR3 protein: CASSPYGTVQETQYF
CDR3 DNA: TGTGCCAGCAGCCCCTACGGGACAGTCCAAGAGACCCAGTACTTC

D gene: .
clone size: few
J gene: TRBJ1-1
V gene: TRBV10-3
CDR3 protein: CAISGVGRMNTEAFF
CDR3 DNA: TGTGCCATCAGTGGGGTGGGACGTATGAACACTGAAGCTTTCTTT

D gene: .
clone size: .
J gene: TRBJ2-2
V gene: TRBV2
CDR3 protein: CASSGAAPNTGELFF
CDR3 DNA: TGTGCCAGCAGTGGGGCGGCCCCGAACACCGGGGAGCTGTTTTTT

D gene: .
clone size: .
J gene: TRBJ2-3
V gene: TRBV24-1
CDR3 protein: CATSVGGPDTQYF
CDR3 DNA: TGTGCCACCAGTGTGGGGGGTCCAGATACGCAGTATTTT

D gene: .
clone size: .
J gene: TRBJ1-2
V gene: TRBV28
CDR3 protein: CASSPAGYGYTF
CDR3 DNA: TGTGCCAGCAGCCCGGCCGGGTATGGCTACACCTTC

D gene: .
clone size: .
J gene: TRBJ1-1
V gene: TRBV7-3
CDR3 protein: CASSLFAPPNTEAFF
CDR3 DNA: TGTGCCAGCAGCTTATTCGCACCCCCGAACACTGAAGCTTTCTTT

D gene: .
clone size: .
J gene: TRBJ1-1
V gene: TRBV10-2
CDR3 protein: CASSAPQQNTEAFF
CDR3 DNA: TGCGCCAGCAGCGCTCCTCAGCAGAACACTGAAGCTTTCTTT

D gene: TRBD1
clone size: .
J gene: TRBJ2-2
V gene: TRBV4-1
CDR3 protein: CASSQKTGGMNTGELFF
CDR3 DNA: TGCGCCAGCAGCCAGAAAACAGGGGGCATGAACACCGGGGAGCTGTTTTTT

D gene: .
clone size: .
J gene: TRBJ1-1
V gene: TRBV16
CDR3 protein: CASSQSELTEAFF
CDR3 DNA: TGTGCCAGCAGCCAATCGGAGCTCACTGAAGCTTTCTTT

D gene: .
clone size: .
J gene: TRBJ1-1
V gene: TRBV6-2/TRBV6-3
CDR3 protein: CASSFGVSTEAFF
CDR3 DNA: TGTGCCAGCAGTTTCGGAGTTTCCACTGAAGCTTTCTTT